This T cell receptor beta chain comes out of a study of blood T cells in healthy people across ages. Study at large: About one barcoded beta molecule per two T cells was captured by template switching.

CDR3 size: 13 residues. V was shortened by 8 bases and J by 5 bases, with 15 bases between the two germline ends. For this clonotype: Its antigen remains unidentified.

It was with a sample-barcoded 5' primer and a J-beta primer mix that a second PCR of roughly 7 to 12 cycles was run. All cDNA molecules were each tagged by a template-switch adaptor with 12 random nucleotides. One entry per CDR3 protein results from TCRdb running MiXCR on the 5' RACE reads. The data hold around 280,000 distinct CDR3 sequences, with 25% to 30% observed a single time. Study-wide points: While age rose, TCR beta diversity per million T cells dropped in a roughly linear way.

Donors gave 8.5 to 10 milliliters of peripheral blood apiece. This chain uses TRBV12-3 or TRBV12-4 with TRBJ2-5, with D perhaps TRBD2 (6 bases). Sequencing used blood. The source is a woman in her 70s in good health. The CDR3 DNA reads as TGTGCCAGCGGGACTTGGGGGTTGGAGACCCAGTACTTC. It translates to CASGTWGLETQYF.